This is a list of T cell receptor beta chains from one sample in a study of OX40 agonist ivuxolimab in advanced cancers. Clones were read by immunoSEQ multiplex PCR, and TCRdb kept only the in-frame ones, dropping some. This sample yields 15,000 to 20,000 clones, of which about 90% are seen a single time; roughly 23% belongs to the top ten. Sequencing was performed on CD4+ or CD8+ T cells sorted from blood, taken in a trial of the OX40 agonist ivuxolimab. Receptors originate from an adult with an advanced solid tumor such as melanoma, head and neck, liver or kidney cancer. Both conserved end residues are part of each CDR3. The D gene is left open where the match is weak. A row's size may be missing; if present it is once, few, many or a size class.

CDR3 protein: CARKSNDRYSGANVLTF; CDR3 DNA: TGTGCCAGAAAAAGTAATGACCGTTACTCTGGGGCCAACGTCCTGACTTTC; V gene: TRBV2; clone size: .; J gene: TRBJ2-6; D gene: .
CDR3 protein: CASSSRGGTGELFF; CDR3 DNA: TGTGCCAGCAGCTCCCGGGGGGGCACCGGGGAGCTGTTTTTT; V gene: TRBV7-8; clone size: .; J gene: TRBJ2-2; D gene: TRBD2
CDR3 protein: CASTGPGHSPSGANVLTF; CDR3 DNA: TGTGCCAGCACGGGCCCCGGACACTCACCCTCTGGGGCCAACGTCCTGACTTTC; V gene: TRBV2; clone size: .; J gene: TRBJ2-6; D gene: .
CDR3 protein: CAISESRRLAGGNNEQFF; CDR3 DNA: TGTGCCATCAGTGAGTCGAGGCGACTAGCGGGGGGCAATAATGAGCAGTTCTTC; V gene: TRBV10-3; clone size: .; J gene: TRBJ2-1; D gene: TRBD2
CDR3 protein: CASSLGSNYGYTF; CDR3 DNA: TGTGCCAGCAGTTTAGGTTCGAACTATGGCTACACCTTC; V gene: TRBV27; clone size: once; J gene: TRBJ1-2; D gene: .
CDR3 protein: CASSLGTGGGNEQFF; CDR3 DNA: TGTGCCAGCAGCTTAGGGACAGGGGGCGGGAATGAGCAGTTCTTC; V gene: TRBV27; clone size: .; J gene: TRBJ2-1; D gene: TRBD1
CDR3 protein: CASSLGGPPRNEQFF; CDR3 DNA: TGTGCCAGCAGCTTAGGGGGGCCTCCACGGAATGAGCAGTTCTTC; V gene: TRBV7-6; clone size: .; J gene: TRBJ2-1; D gene: .
CDR3 protein: CASSLRVTDTQYF; CDR3 DNA: TGTGCCAGCAGCCTCAGGGTCACAGATACGCAGTATTTT; V gene: TRBV11-2; clone size: .; J gene: TRBJ2-3; D gene: .
CDR3 protein: CASSINLGMNTEAFF; CDR3 DNA: TGTGCCAGCAGCATCAACCTAGGGATGAACACTGAAGCTTTCTTT; V gene: TRBV5-4; clone size: .; J gene: TRBJ1-1; D gene: .
CDR3 protein: CAISESVGNQPQHF; CDR3 DNA: TGTGCCATCAGTGAGTCTGTGGGTAATCAGCCCCAGCATTTT; V gene: TRBV10-3; clone size: .; J gene: TRBJ1-5; D gene: .
CDR3 protein: CASSVSLGTVNTGELFF; CDR3 DNA: TGCGCCAGCAGCGTCAGTTTGGGGACAGTTAACACCGGGGAGCTGTTTTTT; V gene: TRBV7-8; clone size: once; J gene: TRBJ2-2; D gene: TRBD1
CDR3 protein: CASSSEGRYMNTEAFF; CDR3 DNA: TGTGCCAGCAGCTCGGAGGGGAGATACATGAACACTGAAGCTTTCTTT; V gene: TRBV7-9; clone size: few; J gene: TRBJ1-1; D gene: .
CDR3 protein: CASSSYTGELFF; CDR3 DNA: TGTGCCAGCAGTTCCTACACCGGGGAGCTGTTTTTT; V gene: TRBV5-4; clone size: .; J gene: TRBJ2-2; D gene: .
CDR3 protein: CASSQDPGGQETQYF; CDR3 DNA: TGCGCCAGCAGCCAAGATCCAGGGGGGCAAGAGACCCAGTACTTC; V gene: TRBV4-1; clone size: .; J gene: TRBJ2-5; D gene: .
CDR3 protein: CASSPGLAGGSYEQYF; CDR3 DNA: TGTGCCAGCAGCCCTGGACTAGCGGGGGGATCCTACGAGCAGTACTTC; V gene: TRBV7-9; clone size: .; J gene: TRBJ2-7; D gene: TRBD2
CDR3 protein: CASSYSDGTSNGYTF; CDR3 DNA: TGTGCCAGCAGTTACTCGGATGGGACATCTAATGGCTACACCTTC; V gene: TRBV6-5; clone size: .; J gene: TRBJ1-2; D gene: .
CDR3 protein: CASSLGGALNEKLFF; CDR3 DNA: TGTGCCAGCAGCTTAGGAGGGGCTTTAAATGAAAAACTGTTTTTT; V gene: TRBV7-6; clone size: few; J gene: TRBJ1-4; D gene: .
CDR3 protein: CASSDGPRNEKLFF; CDR3 DNA: TGTGCCAGCAGTGACGGACCGAGAAATGAAAAACTGTTTTTT; V gene: TRBV28; clone size: .; J gene: TRBJ1-4; D gene: .